The 27 T cell receptor beta chains below were found in one sample sequenced in a study of identifying expanded T cells in peripheral blood. Produced via immunoSEQ multiplex PCR; TCRdb's table is partial and in-frame only. Among 84,000 or so clones, around 90% were seen once, and the ten largest hold roughly 7%. The sample taken for sequencing was blood. The source is a person aged 18-70 years in good health.

The chain couples TRBV2 to TRBJ1-5, with D unclear. This CDR3 comprises 16 residues. Germline-derived CDR1 and CDR2 are SNHLY and FYNNEI. The ends were cut back, 4 bases at V and 0 bases at J, with 13 bases in the middle. The CDR3 loop is CASSGRGFNSNQPQHF. CDR3 DNA sequence: TGTGCCAGCAGTGGACGAGGTTTTAATAGCAATCAGCCCCAGCATTTT.

The rearrangement links TRBV6-6 to TRBJ2-1; D assignment may be TRBD1 or TRBD2 (5 bases each). Per the germline V gene, CDR1 is MNHNY and CDR2 is SVGAGI (reference sequence). The CDR3 has 16 residues. V lost 2 bases and J 10 bases, leaving 21 bases between the germline ends. The DNA of the CDR3 is TGTGCCAGCAGTTACGCCCGGGGCCCCGGTTGGGAAGAGCAGTTCTTC. Amino acid sequence: CASSYARGPGWEEQFF.

The V gene is TRBV7-8, the J gene TRBJ1-1; D ambiguous. Germline CDR1 SGHVS, CDR2 FQNEAQ. The CDR3 consists of 14 residues. V gave up 2 bases and J gave up 1 base, with 8 bases separating them. This CDR3 is CASSLSQRNTEAFF. For the CDR3, the DNA is TGTGCCAGCAGCTTAAGTCAAAGGAACACTGAAGCTTTCTTT.

The V gene is TRBV5-4, the J gene TRBJ2-5; 13 positions agree with TRBD2. J was trimmed by 2 bases and V by 2 bases; bases with no gene match: 0. CDR3 length: 15 amino acids. CDR1 and CDR2 (germline): SGHNT, YYREEE (reference sequence). This CDR3 is CASSLLAGGQETQYF. The CDR3, as DNA: TGTGCCAGCAGCTTACTAGCGGGGGGGCAAGAGACCCAGTACTTC.

This clone was seen more than once but under ten times. The chain has TRBV2 and TRBJ1-5; the D gene is possibly TRBD1 (6 bases). The CDR3 loop spans 12 amino acids. The germline CDR1 and CDR2 sequences are SNHLY and FYNNEI. Between the trimmed V and J ends, which lost 3 bases and 7 bases, there was a span of 7 bases. The CDR3 sequence: CASSDTGQPQHF. The CDR3 nucleotides read TGTGCCAGCAGTGATACAGGGCAGCCCCAGCATTTT. The full variable domain, with the rest looked up from reference TRBV2 and TRBJ1-5, is EPEVTQTPSHQVTQMGQEVILRCVPISNHLYFYWYRQILGQKVEFLVSFYNNEISEKSEIFDDQFSVERPDGSNFTLKIRSTKLEDSAMYFCASSDTGQPQHFGDGTRLSIL.

The chain joins TRBV29-1 to TRBJ1-3; unclear D gene. Germline V gives CDR1 SQVTM, CDR2 ANQGSEA. V dropped 4 bases and J dropped 4 bases, with 14 bases sitting between them. This CDR3 has 14 residues. CDR3 residues: CSVAQIVPGNTIYF. The CDR3 nucleotides are TGCAGCGTTGCCCAAATAGTACCCGGAAACACCATATATTTT.

V and J are TRBV25-1 and TRBJ1-2, with D maybe TRBD1 (5 bases). Trimming took off 5 bases at V and 1 base at J, with 5 bases between the two ends. The CDR3 contains 12 residues. Germline CDR1 and CDR2: MGHDK and SYGVNS. The CDR3 nucleotides are TGTGCCAGCAGTCAGGGTAACTATGGCTACACCTTC. It specifies CASSQGNYGYTF.

V usage is TRBV5-1 and J usage is TRBJ2-6; D uncertain. CDR1 is SGHRS, CDR2 YFSETQ, per germline. This CDR3 region has 13 residues. Deletions cut 4 bases from V and 1 base from J, with 3 bases between. For the CDR3, the DNA is TGCGCCAGCAGCATATCTGGGGCCAACGTCCTGACTTTC. Translating it yields CASSISGANVLTF.

The chain employs TRBV20-1 and TRBJ2-7; tentative D call: TRBD1 (6 bases). The germline gives CDR1 DFQATT, CDR2 SNEGSKA (reference sequence). This CDR3 region has 11 residues. Trimming cost V 3 bases and J 6 bases, with 9 bases left between them. The CDR3 DNA is TGCAGTGCTAGTCAGGGGTTCGAGCAGTACTTC. Translating it yields CSASQGFEQYF.

The chain uses TRBV4-3 and TRBJ2-3; TRBD2 is a possible D gene (6 bases). The CDR3 is made up of 17 amino acids. The V end was cut by 3 bases, the J end by 4 bases, with 20 bases between. Germline CDR1 and CDR2: LGHNA and YSLEER. This CDR3 reads CASSQFHSGVEADTQYF. The CDR3 DNA sequence: TGCGCCAGCAGCCAGTTTCACTCGGGAGTCGAGGCAGATACGCAGTATTTT.

This clone was seen a few times. At one boundary the junction diverges from the germline segment, which might be a read error. The chain links TRBV4-1 to TRBJ1-3; 8 bases agree with TRBD1. Per germline, CDR1 MGHRA and CDR2 YSYEKL. This CDR3 is built from 12 residues. Here the CDR3 reads CASSQDRGPSDF. CDR3 in DNA: TGCGCCAGCAGCCAAGACAGGGGGCCTTCGGATTTT.

This chain links TRBV15 with TRBJ2-1; D might be TRBD1 (6 bases). In germline, CDR1 is LNHNV, CDR2 YYDKDF (reference sequence). The germline V and J ends were trimmed by 3 bases and 7 bases, with 16 bases remaining between them. The CDR3 covers 15 residues. For the CDR3, the DNA is TGTGCCACCAGCAGGACACCTTCAACAGGGAATGAGCAGTTCTTC. Its protein product is CATSRTPSTGNEQFF.

The chain couples TRBV11-3 to TRBJ1-1; the D gene is possibly TRBD1 (5 bases). This CDR3 is 16 amino acids long. Deletions cut 5 bases from V and 7 bases from J, with 23 bases between. Germline-derived CDR1 and CDR2 are SGHNT and YENEEA. The CDR3 nucleotides are TGTGCCAGCAGCCCTCATCTCCCGGGAAGGGGAGGTGAAGCTTTCTTT. It is translated as CASSPHLPGRGGEAFF. Full variable domain (missing parts from reference TRBV11-3 and TRBJ1-1): EAGVVQSPRYKIIEKKQPVAFWCNPISGHNTLYWYLQNLGQGPELLIRYENEEAVDDSQLPKDRFSAERLKGVDSTLKIQPAELGDSAVYLCASSPHLPGRGGEAFFGQGTRLTVV.

The CDR3 region has the DNA TGTGCCAGCAGTGTCGGGGGGAGCACAGATACGCAGTATTTT. Protein: CASSVGGSTDTQYF. V usage is TRBV6-1 and J usage is TRBJ2-3; 7 nucleotides agree with TRBD2. Germline values: CDR1 MNHNS, CDR2 SASEGT. CDR3 length: 14 residues. Losses at the gene ends were 4 bases for V and 0 bases for J; bases not matched to a gene: 1.

This clone has just a few counts. The CDR3 spells CASSIVRDDYGYTF. The CDR3 DNA follows: TGTGCCAGTAGTATAGTAAGGGACGACTATGGCTACACCTTC. The chain carries TRBV19 and TRBJ1-2; perhaps TRBD1 as D (5 bases). Between the trimmed V and J ends, which lost 1 base and 3 bases, there was a span of 9 bases. The germline gives CDR1 LNHDA, CDR2 SQIVND (reference sequence). CDR3 length equals 14 residues.

The chain uses TRBV2 and TRBJ2-2; D gene ambiguous. There are 13 residues in the CDR3. Trimming stripped 6 bases from V and 0 bases from J, with 5 bases between. In germline, CDR1 is SNHLY, CDR2 FYNNEI. CDR3 in DNA: TGTGCCAGCAGGGCGGCGAACACCGGGGAGCTGTTTTTT. Translated: CASRAANTGELFF.

The rearrangement uses TRBV28 and TRBJ1-1, with D possibly matching TRBD1 (6 bases). Germline assignment: CDR1 MDHEN and CDR2 SYDVKM. V lost 3 bases to trimming and J lost 3 bases, with 11 bases between them. The CDR3 extends over 14 amino acids. The CDR3 here is CASSLRTDYTEAFF. CDR3 nucleotide sequence: TGTGCCAGCAGTTTGAGGACAGACTACACTGAAGCTTTCTTT.

This clone was counted between two and nine times. The chain has TRBV19 and TRBJ1-4; D not resolved. Germline assignment: CDR1 LNHDA and CDR2 SQIVND (reference sequence). This CDR3 spans 12 amino acids. The V and J ends lost 7 bases and 6 bases respectively, with 9 bases between them. The CDR3 nucleotides are TGTGCCAGTAAGAACAGAGATGAAAAACTGTTTTTT. Its protein product is CASKNRDEKLFF.

This chain joins TRBV6-5 and TRBJ2-7, with a possible D match to TRBD2 (5 bases). CDR1 is MNHEY and CDR2 is SVGAGI in the germline V gene. The CDR3 extends over 13 amino acids. Trimming took 5 bases from V and 5 from J, leaving 13 bases between them. The CDR3 nucleotides read TGTGCCAGCAGTCCACGGGGTCGTGACGAGCAGTACTTC. Protein sequence: CASSPRGRDEQYF.

The rearrangement joins TRBV6-1 to TRBJ1-2; no clear D gene. The V end lost 7 bases, the J end lost 3 bases, and 18 bases lay between the germline ends. CDR1 and CDR2 (germline): MNHNS, SASEGT. The length of the CDR3 is 15 residues. The CDR3 sequence: CASILQDPKYYGYTF. CDR3 in DNA: TGTGCCAGCATTCTCCAGGACCCCAAATACTATGGCTACACCTTC.

The V call is TRBV30, the J call TRBJ2-7; 10 bases agree with TRBD1. V lost 5 bases and J lost 8; bases outside the gene matches: 9. Germline V gene sequence: CDR1 GTSNPN, CDR2 SVGIG (reference sequence). This CDR3 has 13 amino acids. The CDR3 loop reads CAWSGQGLSKQYF. The CDR3 bases are TGTGCCTGGTCGGGACAGGGGTTGTCTAAGCAGTACTTC. Together with reference TRBV30 and TRBJ2-7, the CDR3 gives the full variable domain: SQTIHQWPATLVQPVGSPLSLECTVEGTSNPNLYWYRQAAGRGLQLLFYSVGIGQISSEVPQNLSASRPQDRQFILSSKKLLLSDSGFYLCAWSGQGLSKQYFGPGTRLTVT.

This chain uses TRBV7-9 with TRBJ1-1, with 7 positions matching TRBD1. V gave up 3 bases and J gave up 0 bases; unmatched junction bases: 4. CDR1 SEHNR and CDR2 FQNEAQ come from the germline V gene (reference sequence). The CDR3 sequence is 15 residues long. The CDR3, as DNA: TGTGCCAGCAGCTTCCGACAGGGCCTGAACACTGAAGCTTTCTTT. Translating gives CASSFRQGLNTEAFF. Combining the CDR3 with reference TRBV7-9 and TRBJ1-1 gives the whole variable domain DTGVSQNPRHKITKRGQNVTFRCDPISEHNRLYWYRQTLGQGPEFLTYFQNEAQLEKSRLLSDRFSAERPKGSFSTLEIQRTEQGDSAMYLCASSFRQGLNTEAFFGQGTRLTVV.

The V gene is TRBV7-2, the J gene TRBJ1-2, with D tentatively TRBD1 (5 bases). CDR1 is SGHTA, CDR2 FQGNSA, per germline. Trimming removed 1 base from V and 2 bases from J, with 11 bases in between. The CDR3 spans 15 residues. The CDR3 sequence: CASSLGRSGNYGYTF. CDR3 coding DNA: TGTGCCAGCAGCTTAGGTCGGTCAGGGAACTATGGCTACACCTTC.

The chain couples TRBV10-2 to TRBJ2-3; D is unresolved. V was pared by 3 bases and J by 6 bases, with 13 bases between. The length of the CDR3 is 14 residues. Germline CDR1 WSHSY, CDR2 SAAADI. The CDR3 sequence: CASSDLQHFDTQYF. Written as DNA, the CDR3 is TGCGCCAGCAGTGACCTACAGCATTTTGATACGCAGTATTTT.

The chain has TRBV4-3 and TRBJ2-3; a weak D match, TRBD1 (5 bases). Trimming left V 3 bases short and J 2 bases short, with 6 bases between. Germline-derived CDR1 and CDR2 are LGHNA and YSLEER. This CDR3 is 13 amino acids long. DNA of the CDR3: TGCGCCAGCAGCCACAGGGACACAGATACGCAGTATTTT. Translated: CASSHRDTDTQYF.

About this clone: Other nucleotide sequences from this sample produce the same CDR3. The V call is TRBV2, the J call TRBJ1-5; D call uncertain. Germline values: CDR1 SNHLY, CDR2 FYNNEI. With 7 bases removed from V and 0 bases from J, the gap between germline ends came to 10 bases. The CDR3 spans 14 residues. CDR3 nucleotides: TGTGCCAGCACGCGGCAGAATAGCAATCAGCCCCAGCATTTT. Protein product: CASTRQNSNQPQHF.

This chain links TRBV19 with TRBJ2-7, with D possibly being TRBD2 (5 bases). There are 15 residues in the CDR3. The germline V and J ends were trimmed by 5 bases and 7 bases, with 21 bases remaining between them. Germline V gives CDR1 LNHDA, CDR2 SQIVND (reference sequence). CDR3 region: CASSVKLVWSQEQYF. As DNA, the CDR3 is TGTGCCAGTAGTGTCAAACTAGTCTGGTCACAGGAGCAGTACTTC.